One sample yielded the 23 T cell receptor beta chains listed below, sequenced in a study of blood T cell repertoires in COVID-19. Libraries were prepared by immunoSEQ multiplex PCR; TCRdb keeps only in-frame clonotypes and omits some of them. The table has 220,000 or so clones, around 90% seen once; the top ten hold 0.7% to 0.85%. Sequenced material: peripheral blood. The receptors here all came from a man aged 55 to 70 with COVID-19, enrolled during active disease.

CDR3 in amino acids: CATSSLTGKSGNTIYF. For the CDR3, the DNA is TGTGCCACCAGCAGCCTAACAGGGAAGTCTGGAAACACCATATATTTT. The rearrangement uses TRBV15 and TRBJ1-3; tentative D call: TRBD1 (6 bases). The V gene's germline CDR1 is LNHNV and CDR2 YYDKDF (reference sequence). The V and J ends lost 3 bases and 1 base respectively, with 13 bases between them. The CDR3 loop spans 16 amino acids.

V usage is TRBV10-1 and J usage is TRBJ1-2; 7 nucleotides line up with TRBD1. V lost 3 bases and J lost 5; bases outside the gene matches: 21. This CDR3 comprises 19 residues. CDR1 WNHNN and CDR2 SYGVQD come from the germline V gene (reference sequence). The CDR3 DNA reads as TGCGCCAGCAGTGAACCTTTCGTAGGCCCTGACAGGGTTGGGTATGGCTACACCTTC. It yields the protein CASSEPFVGPDRVGYGYTF.

This clone was counted a single time. V and J are TRBV4-3 and TRBJ2-1; 7 bases are a match to TRBD1. With V trimmed by 4 bases and J by 1 base, 7 bases remained unmatched. Germline V gives CDR1 LGHNA, CDR2 YSLEER. The CDR3 totals 16 residues. CDR3 protein: CASSRDGTVSYNEQFF. The CDR3 DNA sequence: TGCGCCAGCAGCCGGGACGGGACAGTTTCCTACAATGAGCAGTTCTTC.

This chain joins TRBV4-1 and TRBJ1-5, with D tentatively TRBD1 (6 bases). The germline gives CDR1 MGHRA, CDR2 YSYEKL. The CDR3 has 14 residues. V lost 1 base and J 2 bases, leaving 6 bases between the germline ends. The chain's CDR3 is CASSQAGGNQPQHF. The CDR3 DNA is TGCGCCAGCAGCCAAGCAGGGGGCAATCAGCCCCAGCATTTT.

The rearrangement joins TRBV19 to TRBJ2-1, with TRBD2 matching 10 bases. In germline, CDR1 is LNHDA, CDR2 SQIVND (reference sequence). J lost 6 bases, V lost 6 bases, and 8 bases had no gene match. CDR3 length equals 15 residues. The CDR3 loop reads CASSPQREGRNEQFF. CDR3 sequence (DNA): TGTGCCAGTAGCCCTCAGCGGGAGGGCCGCAATGAGCAGTTCTTC.

This chain links TRBV15 with TRBJ2-5; D is ambiguous. Trimming took off 0 bases at V and 2 bases at J, with 10 bases between the two ends. The CDR3 contains 15 residues. Germline V gene sequence: CDR1 LNHNV, CDR2 YYDKDF (reference sequence). Written as DNA, the CDR3 is TGTGCCACCAGCAGAGACCCCTCCCCTCAAGAGACCCAGTACTTC. Translation: CATSRDPSPQETQYF.

Note on this clone: Other nucleotide sequences from this sample produce the same CDR3. The chain employs TRBV6-6 and TRBJ1-2, with D hard to call. CDR3 length equals 13 residues. CDR1 is MNHNY and CDR2 is SVGAGI in the germline V gene (reference sequence). V lost 2 bases and J 3 bases, leaving 7 bases between the germline ends. The CDR3 region is CASSYEGDYGYTF. The CDR3 nucleotides are TGTGCCAGCAGTTACGAGGGAGACTATGGCTACACCTTC.

The chain uses TRBV7-2 and TRBJ1-2; 8 bases align to TRBD1. V lost 0 bases to trimming and J lost 5 bases; unmatched junction nucleotides: 2. The CDR3 covers 14 residues. Germline V gene sequence: CDR1 SGHTA, CDR2 FQGNSA. The CDR3 sequence is CASSLAQGDYGYTF. The DNA of the CDR3 is TGTGCCAGCAGCTTAGCACAGGGGGATTATGGCTACACCTTC.

The chain employs TRBV5-1 and TRBJ1-5; a weak D match, TRBD1 (6 bases). Germline lookup yields CDR1 SGHRS and CDR2 YFSETQ. The V and J ends lost 0 bases and 7 bases respectively, with 11 bases between them. The CDR3 is made up of 14 amino acids. This CDR3 reads CASSLGQGSQPQHF. CDR3 coding DNA: TGCGCCAGCAGCTTGGGTCAGGGGTCCCAGCCCCAGCATTTT.

This clone showed up just once. The chain links TRBV2 to TRBJ2-1; 10 positions agree with TRBD2. CDR1 is SNHLY, CDR2 FYNNEI, per germline. Trimming removed 7 bases from V and 4 bases from J; junction bases left unmatched: 13. This CDR3 spans 17 amino acids. CDR3 DNA sequence: TGTGCCAGCACCCAAAGGGCTAGCGGGAGTATTTACAATGAGCAGTTCTTC. Its protein product is CASTQRASGSIYNEQFF.

The rearrangement joins TRBV19 to TRBJ1-2; D gene uncertain. CDR3 length equals 14 residues. The V gene lost 1 base and the J gene lost 2 bases, with 8 bases spanning the gap. CDR1 and CDR2 from the germline V gene are LNHDA and SQIVND (reference sequence). CDR3 region: CASSIGTVNYGYTF. CDR3 DNA: TGTGCCAGTAGTATAGGAACGGTGAACTATGGCTACACCTTC.

CDR3 loop: CASRTGIVYGYTF. CDR3 nucleotide sequence: TGTGCCAGCAGGACCGGGATCGTCTATGGCTACACCTTC. The chain links TRBV28 to TRBJ1-2, with D unclear. This CDR3 is built from 13 residues. V lost 6 bases and J lost 4, with 12 bases in between. CDR1 and CDR2 from the germline V gene are MDHEN and SYDVKM.

The chain carries TRBV10-3 and TRBJ2-2; 10 nucleotides agree with TRBD1. V lost 4 bases to trimming and J lost 6 bases; unmatched junction nucleotides: 8. Germline CDR1 ENHRY, CDR2 SYGVKD. The CDR3 is 16 amino acids. CDR3 sequence (DNA): TGTGCCATCAGTGGGGGACAGGGGTATACGGCCGGGGAGCTGTTTTTT. It is translated as CAISGGQGYTAGELFF.

About this clone: A read error may produce the germline difference seen at one junction end. This rearrangement joins TRBV14 to TRBJ2-7; D gene uncertain. Germline CDR1 reads SGHDN; CDR2 reads FVKESK. The CDR3 covers 9 residues. CDR3 in DNA: TGTGCCAGCAGCCTCTCCTTCCTCTTC. Translating gives CASSLSFLF.

The chain is built from TRBV13 and TRBJ1-3; D possibly corresponds to TRBD1 (5 bases). Germline-derived CDR1 and CDR2 are PRHDT and FYEKMQ (reference sequence). The V end was cut by 2 bases, the J end by 0 bases, with 11 bases between. The CDR3 length is 16 residues. DNA of the CDR3: TGTGCCAGCAGCTTATTTAGGGGAATCTCTGGAAACACCATATATTTT. Translation gives CASSLFRGISGNTIYF.

The genes are TRBV3-1 (or the pseudogene TRBV3-2) and TRBJ1-2, with D perhaps matching TRBD1 (6 bases). The V and J ends lost 5 bases and 5 bases respectively, with 12 bases between them. CDR1 and CDR2 (germline): LGHDT, YNNKEL (reference sequence). The CDR3 is 13 residues long. CDR3 nucleotides: TGTGCCAGCAGCTTAACTACAGGGTATGGCTACACCTTC. It translates to CASSLTTGYGYTF.

The chain employs TRBV28 and TRBJ2-2; 7 bases match TRBD2. This CDR3 contains 16 residues. Germline V gene data show CDR1 as MDHEN and CDR2 as SYDVKM. The V segment lost 2 bases and the J segment 6 bases; nucleotides outside the gene matches: 9. The CDR3 sequence: CASSLPWEGQAGELFF. The CDR3 DNA reads as TGTGCCAGCAGTTTACCGTGGGAGGGCCAGGCCGGGGAGCTGTTTTTT.

This clone was seen a single time. Other DNA variants within this sample encode the same CDR3. This chain links TRBV7-2 with TRBJ2-1; 10 bases are a match to TRBD2. This CDR3 has 15 residues. V lost 1 base to trimming and J lost 5 bases; unmatched junction nucleotides: 2. Germline lookup yields CDR1 SGHTA and CDR2 FQGNSA. The CDR3 region has the DNA TGTGCCAGCAGCTTAGGCCTAGCGGGAGACAATGAGCAGTTCTTC. It codes for CASSLGLAGDNEQFF.

The J gene is TRBJ2-7, the V gene TRBV5-6, with a possible D match to TRBD1 (5 bases). The CDR3 sequence is 15 residues long. The germline V gene has CDR1 SGHDT and CDR2 YYEEEE. V lost 4 bases to trimming and J lost 2 bases, with 16 bases between them. Written as DNA, the CDR3 is TGTGCCAGCAGCCGAAAGGGGAATCCAACCTACGAGCAGTACTTC. Amino acids: CASSRKGNPTYEQYF.

The chain has TRBV12-2 and TRBJ1-5; the table's TRBD1 call for D was not verified on the DNA. TRBV12-2 is a documented pseudogene. CDR3 length: 14 residues. In DNA form, the CDR3 reads TGTGCAAGTCGCCTGACAGGGGCTCGGAAGCCCCAGCATTTT. Translation: CASRLTGARKPQHF.

The rearrangement joins TRBV11-3 to TRBJ2-7; D ambiguous. V lost 1 base to trimming and J lost 1 base, with 5 bases between them. The germline V gene has CDR1 SGHNT and CDR2 YENEEA. The CDR3 totals 13 residues. The CDR3 sequence: CASSLAPSYEQYF. The CDR3 DNA reads as TGTGCCAGCAGCTTAGCCCCTTCCTACGAGCAGTACTTC.

V gene TRBV11-2 combines with J gene TRBJ1-6, with 8 bases identical to TRBD1. The V segment lost 2 bases and the J segment 9 bases; nucleotides outside the gene matches: 6. From germline, CDR1 is SGHAT and CDR2 FQNNGV. The CDR3 is 15 residues long. CDR3 in amino acids: CASSLSDRGISPLHF. Here the CDR3 DNA reads TGTGCCAGCAGCTTATCTGACAGGGGAATTTCACCCCTCCACTTT.

V is TRBV4-2 and J is TRBJ1-4, with a possible D match to TRBD1 (6 bases). The CDR3 covers 17 residues. The V end lost 0 bases, the J end lost 0 bases, and 11 bases lay between the germline ends. Germline CDR1 and CDR2: LGHNA and YNFKEQ. The CDR3 sequence is CASSQDRGKTTNEKLFF. The CDR3, as DNA: TGTGCCAGCAGCCAAGATAGGGGGAAGACAACTAATGAAAAACTGTTTTTT.